These 12 T cell receptor beta chains share one sample of origin, sequenced in a study of OX40 agonist ivuxolimab in advanced cancers. The data were produced by immunoSEQ multiplex PCR, yet TCRdb's version contains in-frame clones alone and is incomplete. The sample lists approximately 28,000 clones; 86% were seen once. The material was CD4+ or CD8+ T cells sorted from blood, obtained in a trial of the OX40 agonist ivuxolimab. Receptors originate from an adult with an advanced solid tumor such as melanoma, head and neck, liver or kidney cancer.

This chain uses TRBV29-1 with TRBJ2-7; 9 positions agree with TRBD2. This CDR3 comprises 12 residues. Germline trimming cut 6 bases from V and 7 bases from J; bases unmatched to any gene: 7. Germline V CDR1 and CDR2: SQVTM, ANQGSEA. CDR3 in DNA: TGCAGCGTCGTAGCGGGAGCTGGAGAGCAGTACTTC. It yields the protein CSVVAGAGEQYF.

The gene calls are TRBV5-6 and TRBJ2-1; TRBD1 aligns across 9 bases. V lost 0 bases and J lost 7; bases outside the gene matches: 2. The CDR3 is 14 residues long. Per the germline V gene, CDR1 is SGHDT and CDR2 is YYEEEE. In DNA, the CDR3 is TGTGCCAGCAGCTTGGGACAGGGGGGAAATGAGCAGTTCTTC. Its protein product is CASSLGQGGNEQFF.

V gene TRBV19 combines with J gene TRBJ1-2; no reliable D call. The V and J ends lost 3 bases and 1 base respectively, with 9 bases between them. The CDR3 runs 14 residues. Germline V CDR1 and CDR2: LNHDA, SQIVND (reference sequence). The CDR3 DNA follows: TGTGCCAGTAGTATTGGCAGATTTAACTATGGCTACACCTTC. Translated: CASSIGRFNYGYTF.

The rearrangement uses TRBV4-1 and TRBJ2-1; 12 bases align to TRBD2. This CDR3 region has 15 residues. The V gene end was trimmed by 3 bases and the J gene end by 7 bases; junction bases not matched to a gene: 4. CDR1 and CDR2 from the germline V gene are MGHRA and YSYEKL. DNA of the CDR3: TGCGCCAGCAGCCAGACCGGGACTAGCGGGAATGAGCAGTTCTTC. Protein: CASSQTGTSGNEQFF.

The chain combines TRBV13 with TRBJ2-7; possible D gene TRBD1, 5 bases. This CDR3 spans 13 amino acids. Trimming shortened V by 5 bases and J by 5 bases, and 13 bases separated the two germline ends. Germline CDR1 is PRHDT and CDR2 is FYEKMQ (reference sequence). The chain's CDR3 is CASSPTSGNEQYF. CDR3 sequence (DNA): TGTGCCAGCAGCCCGACCTCAGGGAACGAGCAGTACTTC.

This chain links TRBV5-1 with TRBJ2-2; D may be TRBD2 (7 bases). There are 16 residues in the CDR3. Trimming shortened V by 0 bases and J by 2 bases, and 11 bases separated the two germline ends. Germline lookup yields CDR1 SGHRS and CDR2 YFSETQ. CDR3 in DNA: TGCGCCAGCAGCTTGGGGGGGGGCGGAAACACCGGGGAGCTGTTTTTT. Translation gives CASSLGGGGNTGELFF. Using reference TRBV5-1 and TRBJ2-2 for the parts outside the CDR3, the full variable domain is KAGVTQTPRYLIKTRGQQVTLSCSPISGHRSVSWYQQTPGQGLQFLFEYFSETQRNKGNFPGRFSGRQFSNSRSEMNVSTLELGDSALYLCASSLGGGGNTGELFFGEGSRLTVL.

The chain joins TRBV10-3 to TRBJ2-7; 11 bases agree with TRBD2. This CDR3 is 16 amino acids long. V gave up 6 bases and J gave up 5 bases; unmatched junction bases: 12. The germline V gene has CDR1 ENHRY and CDR2 SYGVKD. The CDR3: CAIRQNSGTSGDEQYF. The CDR3 DNA follows: TGTGCCATCAGGCAAAATTCCGGGACTAGCGGTGACGAGCAGTACTTC.

This clone was detected only once. V usage is TRBV19 and J usage is TRBJ2-3, with a tentative D call TRBD2 (6 bases). This CDR3 has 15 amino acids. Germline assignment: CDR1 LNHDA and CDR2 SQIVND (reference sequence). V dropped 1 base and J dropped 1 base, with 9 bases sitting between them. CDR3 region: CASSIARGGTDTQYF. CDR3 nucleotides: TGTGCCAGTAGTATAGCTCGCGGGGGCACAGATACGCAGTATTTT.

The genes are TRBV6-1 and TRBJ1-2; 9 bases align to TRBD1. This CDR3 contains 18 residues. Germline CDR1 and CDR2: MNHNS and SASEGT. The trim removed 2 bases at V and 5 bases at J, leaving 15 bases unmatched. CDR3 coding DNA: TGTGCCAGCAGTGAATATTCTGGATTGGACAGGGGACAGTATGGCTACACCTTC. This translates into CASSEYSGLDRGQYGYTF.

The chain has TRBV28 and TRBJ2-1; possibly TRBD2 for D (6 bases). V was shortened by 7 bases and J by 4 bases, with 20 bases between the two germline ends. CDR3 length equals 16 residues. Germline V gives CDR1 MDHEN, CDR2 SYDVKM. The CDR3 bases are TGTGCCAGCAAAGTAGCGGCAGACAACTTATACAATGAGCAGTTCTTC. This gives the protein CASKVAADNLYNEQFF.

Comments on this clone: In the same sample, other DNA sequences code for this CDR3. This chain connects TRBV5-1 to TRBJ2-1, with 8 positions matching TRBD2. Germline assignment: CDR1 SGHRS and CDR2 YFSETQ. This CDR3 has 14 amino acids. V dropped 2 bases and J dropped 3; count of bases not matched to a gene: 1. The CDR3 nucleotides are TGCGCCAGCAGCTTAAGCGGGGGCTACAATGAGCAGTTCTTC. Protein sequence: CASSLSGGYNEQFF. The whole variable domain, remainder taken from reference TRBV5-1 and TRBJ2-1, is KAGVTQTPRYLIKTRGQQVTLSCSPISGHRSVSWYQQTPGQGLQFLFEYFSETQRNKGNFPGRFSGRQFSNSRSEMNVSTLELGDSALYLCASSLSGGYNEQFFGPGTRLTVL.

J is TRBJ1-5 and V is TRBV6-6; no clear D gene. V was trimmed by 6 bases and J by 11 bases, leaving 14 bases between them. Germline values: CDR1 MNHNY, CDR2 SVGAGI (reference sequence). The CDR3 has 12 amino acids. The CDR3 region is CASSYGLFAQHF. The CDR3 bases are TGTGCCAGCAGCTACGGACTCTTTGCCCAGCATTTT.